This T cell receptor (beta chain) was sequenced for a study of a mutant IDH1 vaccine in newly diagnosed glioma. Study summary: Visit V12 was at week 35; visit V13 was at week 47.

Described time point: week 47, end of study. In every dose of vaccine, 300 ug of mutant IDH1 20-mer peptide was given alongside topical imiquimod. Eight vaccinations went to patients in weeks 1, 3, 5, 7, 11, 15, 19, 23. In the case of this clone: What it recognizes is unknown.

TCRdb's table, derived via immunoSEQ multiplex PCR, lists solely in-frame clones and lacks some. Here the sample spans approximately 58,000 clones, over 80% being singletons. The sample consisted of PBMCs, taken from a glioma patient whose treatment included an IDH1 peptide vaccine. The TCR was taken from a young man with glioma.

The CDR3 loop is CASLRARQGSEQYF. The CDR3 coding sequence is TGTGCCAGCTTGCGGGCGAGACAGGGTAGCGAGCAGTACTTC. The chain has TRBV11-2 and TRBJ2-7; the match to TRBD1 covers 7 bases. CDR3 length: 14 residues. Looked up from germline, CDR1 is SGHAT and CDR2 is FQNNGV. Trimming cost V 8 bases and J 6 bases; bases outside gene matches: 13.